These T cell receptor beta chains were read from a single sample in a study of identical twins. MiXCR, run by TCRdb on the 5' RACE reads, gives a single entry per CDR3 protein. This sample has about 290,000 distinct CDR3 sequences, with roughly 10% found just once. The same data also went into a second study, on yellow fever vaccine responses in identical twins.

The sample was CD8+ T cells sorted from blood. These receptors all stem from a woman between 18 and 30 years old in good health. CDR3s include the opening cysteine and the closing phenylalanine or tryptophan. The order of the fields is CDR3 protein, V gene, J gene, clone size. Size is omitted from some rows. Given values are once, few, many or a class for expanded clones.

CASSLEASGTSDTQYF,TRBV27,TRBJ2-3,many
CSVGTAEPYEQYF,TRBV29-1,TRBJ2-7,.
CASSLSIGLAVEQFF,TRBV5-4,TRBJ2-1,.
CASSLGGWDTDTQYF,TRBV7-3,TRBJ2-3,few
CASSQEGLGIHGYTF,TRBV4-1,TRBJ1-2,.
CASSQGPDGSNQPQHF,TRBV4-1,TRBJ1-5,few
CASPGGTVNTEAFF,TRBV2,TRBJ1-1,few
CSVEAGMAYGYTF,TRBV29-1,TRBJ1-2,many
CASSWGPYNEQFF,TRBV27,TRBJ2-1,few
CASSFRAGQETQYF,TRBV12-3/TRBV12-4,TRBJ2-5,few
CASSTGGLYNEQFF,TRBV6-1,TRBJ2-1,many
CASSFLQGTDTQYF,TRBV5-5,TRBJ2-3,many
CASSHLDWGHTNYGYTF,TRBV14,TRBJ1-2,.
CASSHMTDGETQYF,TRBV11-2,TRBJ2-5,few
CASTSSDRDNEQFF,TRBV6-1,TRBJ2-1,many
CASSLALGVRYEQYF,TRBV7-6,TRBJ2-7,few
CSVEEPQGRGEQFF,TRBV29-1,TRBJ2-1,.
CASSLPGQGLGGELFF,TRBV3-1,TRBJ2-2,.
CASSDAGGPTGELFF,TRBV9,TRBJ2-2,few
CASSQLNEQFF,TRBV4-1,TRBJ2-1,many
CASSQDGLETIAYNEQFF,TRBV3-1,TRBJ2-1,.
CASSLAGLHEQYF,TRBV27,TRBJ2-7,.
CASSQGRLSNNEQFF,TRBV4-3,TRBJ2-1,.
CATTGEDEKLFF,TRBV6-5,TRBJ1-4,.
CASSYGQDYEQYF,TRBV27,TRBJ2-7,many
CASSPDISGANVLTF,TRBV3-1,TRBJ2-6,few
CASSTGANYGYTF,TRBV5-6,TRBJ1-2,many
CASSQFKTPYEQYF,TRBV6-4,TRBJ2-7,.
CASMREGTYEQYF,TRBV5-1,TRBJ2-7,many